A selection of T cell receptor beta chains follows, all from one sample in a study of T cell responses to AZD1222 COVID-19 vaccine. Profiling relied on immunoSEQ multiplex PCR, and the TCRdb table lists in-frame clones only, not all of them. Among around 100,000 clones listed, approximately 91% were seen once. This sample comprised peripheral blood, obtained on day 0 of AZD1222 vaccination. The origin of the receptors is an adult in good health. Each CDR3 is given with its conserved first and last residue. A D gene is named only where the DNA matches it firmly. Rows may omit the clone size; those that give it use once, few, many or a size class.

j_call | clone_size | v_call | d_call | cdr3_nt | cdr3_aa
TRBJ1-2 | NA | TRBV30 | TRBD1 | TGTGCCTGGAGATTACCGGGACAGCCCTATGGCTACACCTTC | CAWRLPGQPYGYTF
TRBJ2-3 | NA | TRBV2 | TRBD2 | TGTGCCAGCAGTGGTAGCGGGAGGGTCACAGATACGCAGTATTTT | CASSGSGRVTDTQYF
TRBJ2-2 | few | TRBV27 | TRBD2 | TGTGCCAGCAGTTTGATTCTAGCGGGAGGGCGAAACACCGGGGAGCTGTTTTTT | CASSLILAGGRNTGELFF
TRBJ2-7 | NA | TRBV6-5 | TRBD1 | TGTGCCAGCACCACTCTGGGACAGTCTTCCTACGAGCAGTACTTC | CASTTLGQSSYEQYF
TRBJ2-1 | once | TRBV2 | NA | TGTGCCAGCAATCGGTTAGGGCCCTACAATGAGCAGTTCTTC | CASNRLGPYNEQFF
TRBJ2-1 | NA | TRBV18 | TRBD2 | TGTGCCAGCTCACAAGCTCCGGGACTAGCGGGAGCTGAGCAGTTCTTC | CASSQAPGLAGAEQFF
TRBJ1-2 | few | TRBV30 | NA | TGTGCCTGGGACCTCAACTATGGCTACACCTTC | CAWDLNYGYTF
TRBJ2-1 | NA | TRBV5-4 | NA | TGTGCCAGCAGCTTCGCGGGAACCGCCTACAATGAGCAGTTCTTC | CASSFAGTAYNEQFF
TRBJ2-3 | NA | TRBV28 | NA | TGTGCCAGCAGTTCGAGGACAGCTAGCACAGATACGCAGTATTTT | CASSSRTASTDTQYF
TRBJ2-3 | NA | TRBV19 | NA | TGTGCCAGTAGTATGTGGGGGAGATATAGCACAGATACGCAGTATTTT | CASSMWGRYSTDTQYF
TRBJ2-2 | NA | TRBV7-2 | NA | TGTGCCAGCAGCTTTACTGGGGCGAACGGGGAGCTGTTTTTT | CASSFTGANGELFF
TRBJ1-5 | NA | TRBV28 | NA | TGTGCCAGCAGGGAAACAGGGCCGGGCCGTAATCAGCCCCAGCATTTT | CASRETGPGRNQPQHF
TRBJ2-5 | NA | TRBV6-5 | NA | TGTGCCAGCAAAGACCTCTATTGGAGACAAGAGACCCAGTACTTC | CASKDLYWRQETQYF
TRBJ2-1 | NA | TRBV18 | TRBD1 | TGTGCCAGCTCACCCCAGGGACAGGGATGGGATAATGAGCAGTTCTTC | CASSPQGQGWDNEQFF
TRBJ1-1 | NA | TRBV7-9 | NA | TGTGCCAGCAGCCCAGTAACAGGGATTGCCACTGAAGCTTTCTTT | CASSPVTGIATEAFF
TRBJ2-1 | NA | TRBV28 | NA | TGTGCCAGCAGTTGGGCTGCCCGCAATGAGCAGTTCTTC | CASSWAARNEQFF
TRBJ2-7 | once | TRBV18 | NA | TGTGCCAGCTCACAGGGTATGGACTACGAGCAGTACTTC | CASSQGMDYEQYF
TRBJ1-4 | NA | TRBV6-5 | TRBD1 | TGTGCCAGCAGGTCGACAGGGGGAAGCGAAAAACTGTTTTTT | CASRSTGGSEKLFF
TRBJ1-1 | NA | TRBV5-5 | NA | TGTGCCAGCAGCTATGCAGGGCCTTGGGGCACTGAAGCTTTCTTT | CASSYAGPWGTEAFF
TRBJ1-2 | NA | TRBV3-1/TRBV3-2 | NA | TGTGCCAGCAGCCAAGCAGCCACCGCGCACTATGGCTACACCTTC | CASSQAATAHYGYTF
TRBJ1-1 | NA | TRBV28 | NA | TGTGCCAGCAGTTCCCCCGGGACGAAGGGAACCATGAACACTGAAGCTTTCTTT | CASSSPGTKGTMNTEAFF
TRBJ1-5 | NA | TRBV5-6 | NA | TGTGCCAGCAGCTCAGACAGTAGCAATCAGCCCCAGCATTTT | CASSSDSSNQPQHF
TRBJ2-1 | NA | TRBV7-3 | NA | TGTGCCAGCAGCTCCCACCCTCGAGGGGGGAGCTCCTACAATGAGCAGTTCTTC | CASSSHPRGGSSYNEQFF
TRBJ1-6 | NA | TRBV6-2/TRBV6-3 | NA | TGTGCCAGCAGTTACGAAGGGGACGACTACAATTCACCCCTCCACTTT | CASSYEGDDYNSPLHF
TRBJ2-6 | NA | TRBV27 | NA | TGTGCCAGCAGTCCCTCTGGGGCCAACGTCCTGACTTTC | CASSPSGANVLTF
TRBJ2-1 | NA | TRBV27 | TRBD2 | TGTGCCAGCAGCCCTAGCGGGAGTACCTACAATGAGCAGTTCTTC | CASSPSGSTYNEQFF
TRBJ1-3 | NA | TRBV7-2 | NA | TGTGCCAGCAGCTTAAGGGGAGGCTCTGGAAACACCATATATTTT | CASSLRGGSGNTIYF
TRBJ1-4 | NA | TRBV18 | NA | TGTGCCAGCTCACCACCCGACAGCGTTAATGAAAAACTGTTTTTT | CASSPPDSVNEKLFF
TRBJ2-2 | once | TRBV7-9 | NA | TGTGCCAGCAGCTTAGGGGTCGGGGAGCTGTTTTTT | CASSLGVGELFF
TRBJ2-7 | NA | TRBV29-1 | TRBD1 | TGCAGCGTTGGCACAGGGGATTTCGGCGAGCAGTACTTC | CSVGTGDFGEQYF
TRBJ2-5 | NA | TRBV7-9 | TRBD2 | TGTGCCAGCAGCTTTATGGGTAGCGGGCAATGGGGGGAGACCCAGTACTTC | CASSFMGSGQWGETQYF
TRBJ2-5 | NA | TRBV7-9 | TRBD2 | TGTGCCAGCAGCTTGGCTAGCGGGAGGACCATCCAAGAGACCCAGTACTTC | CASSLASGRTIQETQYF
TRBJ2-7 | NA | TRBV27 | TRBD1 | TGTGCCAGCAGTAGAGACATACAAGACAGGGTCCCCTACGAGCAGTACTTC | CASSRDIQDRVPYEQYF
TRBJ2-7 | NA | TRBV18 | TRBD2 | TGTGCCAGCTCACCGGGACTAGCGGGAGGTAAAGCCTACGAGCAGTACTTC | CASSPGLAGGKAYEQYF
TRBJ2-5 | NA | TRBV28 | TRBD2 | TGTGCCAGCAGCTGGTCCGGACTAGCGGGACCCAGGGGGGAGACCCAGTACTTC | CASSWSGLAGPRGETQYF
TRBJ2-3 | once | TRBV3-1/TRBV3-2 | TRBD2 | TGTGCCAGCAGCCAAGATTCCGTACTAGCGGGAGTGGTAGATACGCAGTATTTT | CASSQDSVLAGVVDTQYF
TRBJ1-2 | NA | TRBV27 | NA | TGTGCCAGCAGTTTATCGGGGGACTATGGCTACACCTTC | CASSLSGDYGYTF
TRBJ2-3 | NA | TRBV5-4 | NA | TGTGCCAGCAGCTTGGCTTCGGGGGACACAGATACGCAGTATTTT | CASSLASGDTDTQYF
TRBJ2-1 | once | TRBV6-5 | TRBD1 | TGTGCCAGCAGTTACAGGGGGCTAGGCAATGAGCAGTTCTTC | CASSYRGLGNEQFF
TRBJ2-1 | NA | TRBV3-1/TRBV3-2 | TRBD2 | TGTGCCAGCAGCCAAGGGGCTAGCGGGAGCAATGAGCAGTTCTTC | CASSQGASGSNEQFF
TRBJ2-7 | NA | TRBV7-7 | NA | TGTGCTAGCAGCTTAGCGGATTACGAGCAGTACTTC | CASSLADYEQYF
TRBJ1-1 | NA | TRBV19 | TRBD1 | TGTGCCAGTAGTCCGGACAGGTGGGAAGCTTTCTTT | CASSPDRWEAFF
TRBJ2-4 | NA | TRBV28 | TRBD1 | TGTGCCACACGCTACAGGGGCCAAAACATTCAGTACTTC | CATRYRGQNIQYF
TRBJ1-2 | NA | TRBV28 | TRBD1 | TGTGCCAGCAGATCCGGGACAGGGAACTATGGCTACACCTTC | CASRSGTGNYGYTF
TRBJ1-1 | NA | TRBV19 | NA | TGTGCCAGTAGACCCGGTTCGGGACGCGGGGCTGAAGCTTTCTTT | CASRPGSGRGAEAFF
TRBJ2-1 | NA | TRBV11-2 | NA | TGTGCCAGCAGCTCACCTGTCGACTACAATGAGCAGTTCTTC | CASSSPVDYNEQFF
TRBJ2-1 | once | TRBV28 | NA | TGTGCCAGCAGTTTCGCCAGGGCGAATGAGCAGTTCTTC | CASSFARANEQFF